The present entry profiles one T cell receptor (beta chain) with its context. Reverse transcription used roughly 0.45 to 1 ug RNA and random hexamers. Using its own MiXCR run on the immunoSEQ multiplex PCR reads, TCRdb lists one record per CDR3 protein. The table has tens of thousands of distinct CDR3 sequences, roughly 90% seen once. The entry originates in a study of CD8 T cells in Susac syndrome. There are 16 residues in the CDR3. Germline loops: CDR1 LNHDA, CDR2 SQIVND (reference sequence). V shed 6 bases and J shed 6 bases, with 23 bases lying between them. Material: CD8+ T cells from PBMCs. The chain recombines TRBV19 with TRBJ1-2; D not certain. The TCR comes from a human donor with multiple sclerosis. The CDR3 DNA follows: TGTGCCAGTAGCCAATTCGGTAATTTGTACAGCGATGGCTACACCTTC. It translates to CASSQFGNLYSDGYTF.